This T cell receptor beta chain was recorded in a study of molecular identifiers for immune sequencing clone quantification. In the study overall: Across replicate runs, RNA obtained from approximately 20,000 or 100,000 naive CD8 cells was divided into five, with four undergoing sequencing.

Via MiXCR, TCRdb re-called the PCR reads, giving one row per CDR3 protein. The profile covers approximately 59,000 distinct CDR3 sequences, with approximately 18% appearing a single time and 1.5% to 1.8% taken by the ten largest. Deletions cut 0 bases from V and 1 base from J, with 6 bases between. The V gene's germline CDR1 is SGHNT and CDR2 YYREEE (reference sequence). This CDR3 contains 14 residues. Sorting recovered naive CD8 T cells on a CD8+CD4-CCR7+CD45RA+ profile. The chain combines TRBV5-4 with TRBJ2-3, with D unresolved. The sample consisted of naive CD8+ T cells from blood, with Jurkat cell RNA spiked in. Subset described: FACS-sorted CD8+CD4-CCR7+CD45RA+ naive T cells. The source is a human donor in good health. Some libraries in this study had Jurkat cell RNA spiked in. Here the CDR3 DNA reads TGTGCCAGCAGCTTGGTCCGCGGCACAGATACGCAGTATTTT. It yields the protein CASSLVRGTDTQYF.